Shown below are 8 T cell receptor beta chains from a single sample sequenced in a study of cytomegalovirus exposure and HLA in healthy donors. PCR employed 60 Vbeta and 13 Jbeta primers. TCRdb's copy holds only in-frame clones and misses some; the assay was immunoSEQ multiplex PCR. The sample holds 100,000 to 150,000 clones, about 8.5% seen once. Sequencing was performed on PBMCs. Every receptor here comes from a man between 40 and 49 years old in good health and CMV-seronegative.

V and J are TRBV7-8 and TRBJ2-1, with TRBD2 as a possible D gene (6 bases). CDR1 and CDR2 (germline): SGHVS, FQNEAQ. CDR3 size: 15 residues. The germline V and J ends were trimmed by 1 base and 2 bases, with 9 bases remaining between them. CDR3 nucleotide sequence: TGTGCCAGCAGCTTAGGGACTAACGCCTACAATGAGCAGTTCTTC. This translates into CASSLGTNAYNEQFF.

The chain joins TRBV5-1 to TRBJ2-6; 13 bases fit TRBD2. With 4 bases clipped from V and 4 bases from J, the junction kept 11 bases outside the gene matches. CDR3 length: 19 amino acids. The germline gives CDR1 SGHRS, CDR2 YFSETQ. The CDR3 region has the DNA TGCGCCAGCAGCACCTTACTAGCGGGGGGGCCGGGAGGGGCCAACGTCCTGACTTTC. This encodes CASSTLLAGGPGGANVLTF.

This chain connects TRBV6-5 to TRBJ2-2, with no clear D. The V end was cut by 0 bases, the J end by 1 base, with 9 bases between. The germline V gene encodes CDR1 MNHEY and CDR2 SVGAGI. The CDR3 runs 16 residues. The CDR3 protein is CASSYSGYLNTGELFF. CDR3 bases: TGTGCCAGCAGTTACTCGGGCTATCTGAACACCGGGGAGCTGTTTTTT.

This clone was found a few times. This sequence joins TRBV11-3 and TRBJ1-1; D perhaps matches TRBD1 (6 bases). The CDR3 runs to 14 residues. Trimming cost V 6 bases and J 4 bases, with 15 bases left between them. The germline CDR1 and CDR2 sequences are SGHNT and YENEEA. The CDR3 here is CASRYGGGPTEAFF. CDR3 bases: TGTGCCAGCAGGTACGGCGGGGGCCCCACTGAAGCTTTCTTT.

This clone was recorded a few times. The genes are TRBV7-2 and TRBJ2-5, with a weak D call TRBD1 (5 bases). Trimming left V 3 bases short and J 5 bases short, with 10 bases between. The germline V gene encodes CDR1 SGHTA and CDR2 FQGNSA. The CDR3 has 13 residues. This chain's CDR3 is CASSFGAGETQYF. CDR3 nucleotide sequence: TGTGCCAGCAGCTTTGGGGCCGGGGAGACCCAGTACTTC. Looking up the rest from reference TRBV7-2 and TRBJ2-5 gives the full variable domain: GAGVSQSPSNKVTEKGKDVELRCDPISGHTALYWYRQSLGQGLEFLIYFQGNSAPDKSGLPSDRFSAERTGGSVSTLTIQRTQQEDSAVYLCASSFGAGETQYFGPGTRLLVL.

This clone has only a few counts. CDR3 amino acids: CASSTRVNTEAFF. CDR3 nucleotides: TGTGCCAGTAGCACCAGGGTTAACACTGAAGCTTTCTTT. The V call is TRBV19, the J call TRBJ1-1, with D possibly being TRBD1 (5 bases). This CDR3 comprises 13 residues. Germline V gene lookup returns CDR1 LNHDA and CDR2 SQIVND (reference sequence). Between the trimmed V and J ends, which lost 6 bases and 2 bases, there was a span of 10 bases.

This clone showed up just a few times. V and J are TRBV14 and TRBJ1-6, with TRBD1 matching 8 bases. V lost 2 bases, J lost 10 bases, and 7 bases stayed unmatched. The CDR3 contains 15 residues. Germline lookup yields CDR1 SGHDN and CDR2 FVKESK. The CDR3 spells CASSQWTGKGSPLHF. As DNA, the CDR3 is TGTGCCAGCAGCCAATGGACAGGGAAGGGCTCACCCCTCCACTTT.

CDR3 DNA sequence: TGCGCCAGCAGCCAAGATTTGAGGGCGGGGGGCACTGAAGCTTTCTTT. Translation: CASSQDLRAGGTEAFF. The chain carries TRBV4-1 and TRBJ1-1, with D perhaps matching TRBD1 (5 bases). The V and J ends lost 0 bases and 4 bases respectively, with 15 bases between them. Germline CDR1 MGHRA, CDR2 YSYEKL. The CDR3 is 16 amino acids.